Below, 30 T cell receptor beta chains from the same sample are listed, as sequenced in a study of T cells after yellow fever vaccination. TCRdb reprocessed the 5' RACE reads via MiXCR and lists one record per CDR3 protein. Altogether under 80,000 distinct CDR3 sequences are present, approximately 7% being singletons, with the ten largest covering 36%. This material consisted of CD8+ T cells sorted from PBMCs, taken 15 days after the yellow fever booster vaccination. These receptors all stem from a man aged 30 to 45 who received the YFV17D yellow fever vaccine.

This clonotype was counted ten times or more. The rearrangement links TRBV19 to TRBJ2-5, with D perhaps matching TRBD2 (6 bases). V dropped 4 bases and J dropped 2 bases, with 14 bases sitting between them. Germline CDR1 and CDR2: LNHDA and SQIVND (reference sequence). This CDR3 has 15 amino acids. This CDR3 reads CASSNTGLPQETQYF. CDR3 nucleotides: TGTGCCAGTAGTAACACGGGACTGCCTCAAGAGACCCAGTACTTC.

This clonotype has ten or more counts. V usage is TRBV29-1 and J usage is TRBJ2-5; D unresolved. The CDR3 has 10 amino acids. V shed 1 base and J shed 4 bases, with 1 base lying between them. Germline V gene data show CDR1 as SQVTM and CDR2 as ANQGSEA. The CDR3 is CSVEGETQYF. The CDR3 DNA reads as TGCAGCGTTGAAGGAGAGACCCAGTACTTC.

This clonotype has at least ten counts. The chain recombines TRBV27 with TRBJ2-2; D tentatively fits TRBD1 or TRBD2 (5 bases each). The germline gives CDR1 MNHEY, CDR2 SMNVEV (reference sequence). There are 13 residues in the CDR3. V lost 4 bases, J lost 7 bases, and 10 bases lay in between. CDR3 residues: CASSSGSSGELFF. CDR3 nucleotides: TGTGCCAGCAGTTCAGGGAGTAGCGGGGAGCTGTTTTTT.

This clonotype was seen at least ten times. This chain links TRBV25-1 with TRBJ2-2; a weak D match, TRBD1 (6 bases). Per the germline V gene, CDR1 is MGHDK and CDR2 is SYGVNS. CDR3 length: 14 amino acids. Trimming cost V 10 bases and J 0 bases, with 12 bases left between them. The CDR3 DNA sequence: TGTGCCACCAAGGGACACGCGAACACCGGGGAGCTGTTTTTT. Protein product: CATKGHANTGELFF.

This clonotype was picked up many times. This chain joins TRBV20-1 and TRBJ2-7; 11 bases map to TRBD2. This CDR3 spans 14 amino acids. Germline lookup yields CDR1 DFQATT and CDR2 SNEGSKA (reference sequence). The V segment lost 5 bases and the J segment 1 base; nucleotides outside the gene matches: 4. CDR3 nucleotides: TGCAGTGCTTCGACTAGCGGGGCATCCTACGAGCAGTACTTC. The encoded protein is CSASTSGASYEQYF.

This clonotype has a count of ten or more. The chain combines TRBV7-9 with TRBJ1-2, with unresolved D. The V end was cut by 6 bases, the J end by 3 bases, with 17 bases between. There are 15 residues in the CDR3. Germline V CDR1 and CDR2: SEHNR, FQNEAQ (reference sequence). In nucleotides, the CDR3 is TGTGCCAGCAGTCATCCCCCCCGTGGGGACTATGGCTACACCTTC. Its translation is CASSHPPRGDYGYTF.

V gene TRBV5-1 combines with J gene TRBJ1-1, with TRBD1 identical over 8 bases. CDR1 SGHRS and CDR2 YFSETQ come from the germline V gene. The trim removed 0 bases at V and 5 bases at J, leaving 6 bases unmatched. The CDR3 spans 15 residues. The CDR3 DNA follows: TGCGCCAGCAGCTTGGAGGGCGACAGGGGAACTGAAGCTTTCTTT. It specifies CASSLEGDRGTEAFF.

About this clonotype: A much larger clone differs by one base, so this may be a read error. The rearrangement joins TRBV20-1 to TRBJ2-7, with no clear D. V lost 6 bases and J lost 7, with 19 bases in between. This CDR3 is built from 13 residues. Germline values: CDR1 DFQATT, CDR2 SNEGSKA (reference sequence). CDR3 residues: CSAAIIASVEQYF. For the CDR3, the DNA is TGCAGTGCGGCCATTATTGCGAGTGTTGAGCAGTACTTC.

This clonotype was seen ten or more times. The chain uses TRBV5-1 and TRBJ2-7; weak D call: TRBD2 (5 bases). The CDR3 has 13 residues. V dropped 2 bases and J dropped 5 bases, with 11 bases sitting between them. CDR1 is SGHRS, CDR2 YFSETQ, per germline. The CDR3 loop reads CASSLAEGNEQYF. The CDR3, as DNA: TGCGCCAGCAGCTTAGCAGAGGGAAACGAGCAGTACTTC. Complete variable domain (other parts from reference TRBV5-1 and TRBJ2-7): KAGVTQTPRYLIKTRGQQVTLSCSPISGHRSVSWYQQTPGQGLQFLFEYFSETQRNKGNFPGRFSGRQFSNSRSEMNVSTLELGDSALYLCASSLAEGNEQYFGPGTRLTVT.

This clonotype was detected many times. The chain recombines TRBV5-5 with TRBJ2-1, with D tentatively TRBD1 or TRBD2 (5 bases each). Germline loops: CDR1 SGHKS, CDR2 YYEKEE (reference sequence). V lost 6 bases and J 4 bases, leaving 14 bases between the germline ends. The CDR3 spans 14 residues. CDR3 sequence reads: CASTGAGSYNEQFF. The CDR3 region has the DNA TGTGCCAGCACCGGGGCCGGGTCGTACAATGAGCAGTTCTTC. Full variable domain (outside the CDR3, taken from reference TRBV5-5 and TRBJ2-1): DAGVTQSPTHLIKTRGQQVTLRCSPISGHKSVSWYQQVLGQGPQFIFQYYEKEERGRGNFPDRFSARQFPNYSSELNVNALLLGDSALYLCASTGAGSYNEQFFGPGTRLTVL.

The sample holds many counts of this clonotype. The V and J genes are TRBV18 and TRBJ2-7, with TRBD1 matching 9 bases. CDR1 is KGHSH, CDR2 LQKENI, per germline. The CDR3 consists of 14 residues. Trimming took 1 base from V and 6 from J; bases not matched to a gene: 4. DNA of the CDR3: TGTGCCAGCTCACCACGGGACAGGGCCATCGAGCAGTACTTC. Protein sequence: CASSPRDRAIEQYF. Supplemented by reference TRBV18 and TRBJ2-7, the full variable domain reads NAGVMQNPRHLVRRRGQEARLRCSPMKGHSHVYWYRQLPEEGLKFMVYLQKENIIDESGMPKERFSAEFPKEGPSILRIQQVVRGDSAAYFCASSPRDRAIEQYFGPGTRLTVT.

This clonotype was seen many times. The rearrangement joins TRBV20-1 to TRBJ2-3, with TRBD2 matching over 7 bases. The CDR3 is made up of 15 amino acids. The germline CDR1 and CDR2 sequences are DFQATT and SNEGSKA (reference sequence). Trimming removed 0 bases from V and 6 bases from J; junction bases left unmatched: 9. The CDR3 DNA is TGCAGTGCTAGAGATCGCATCCTGGGGGGGGATACGCAGTATTTT. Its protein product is CSARDRILGGDTQYF.

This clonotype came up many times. The CDR3 here is CSVEGQGFTGELFF. The DNA for the CDR3 is TGCAGCGTTGAAGGACAGGGGTTCACCGGGGAGCTGTTTTTT. The rearrangement uses TRBV29-1 and TRBJ2-2, with 8 bases matching TRBD1. The junction had 2 bases not matched to a gene; V was cut back by 1 base and J by 4 bases. The CDR3 is made up of 14 amino acids. Germline CDR1 reads SQVTM; CDR2 reads ANQGSEA.

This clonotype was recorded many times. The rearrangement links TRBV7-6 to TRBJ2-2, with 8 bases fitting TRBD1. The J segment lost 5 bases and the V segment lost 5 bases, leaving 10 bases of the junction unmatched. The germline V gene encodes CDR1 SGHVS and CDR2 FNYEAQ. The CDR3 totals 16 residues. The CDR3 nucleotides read TGTGCCAGCAGCGCCCTTCTCCGGACAGGGACCGGGGAGCTGTTTTTT. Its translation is CASSALLRTGTGELFF.

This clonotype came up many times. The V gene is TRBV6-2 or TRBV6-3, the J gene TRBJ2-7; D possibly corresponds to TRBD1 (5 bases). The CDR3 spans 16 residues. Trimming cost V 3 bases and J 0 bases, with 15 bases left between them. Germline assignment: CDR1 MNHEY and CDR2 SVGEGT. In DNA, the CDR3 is TGTGCCAGCAGTTATGACCAGGGCGCGAACTCCTACGAGCAGTACTTC. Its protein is CASSYDQGANSYEQYF.

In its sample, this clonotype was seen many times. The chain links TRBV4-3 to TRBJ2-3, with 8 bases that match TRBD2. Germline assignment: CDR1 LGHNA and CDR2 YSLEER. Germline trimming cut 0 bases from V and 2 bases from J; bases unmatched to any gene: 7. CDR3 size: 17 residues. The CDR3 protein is CASSQESGTSITDTQYF. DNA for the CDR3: TGCGCCAGCAGCCAAGAAAGTGGGACTAGTATCACAGATACGCAGTATTTT.

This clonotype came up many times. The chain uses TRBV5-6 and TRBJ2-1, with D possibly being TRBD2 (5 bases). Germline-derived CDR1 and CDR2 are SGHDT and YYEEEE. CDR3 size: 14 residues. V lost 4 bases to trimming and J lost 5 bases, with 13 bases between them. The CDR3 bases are TGTGCCAGCAGCCCCAGGAGGAGCGACAATGAGCAGTTCTTC. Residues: CASSPRRSDNEQFF.

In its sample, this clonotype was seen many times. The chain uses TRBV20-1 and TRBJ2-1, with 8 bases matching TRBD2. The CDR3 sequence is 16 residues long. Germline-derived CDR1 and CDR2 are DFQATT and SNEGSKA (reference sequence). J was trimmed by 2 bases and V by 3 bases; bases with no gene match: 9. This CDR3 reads CSASRSAGAPYNEQFF. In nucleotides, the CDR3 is TGCAGTGCTAGCAGGTCAGCGGGAGCGCCCTACAATGAGCAGTTCTTC.

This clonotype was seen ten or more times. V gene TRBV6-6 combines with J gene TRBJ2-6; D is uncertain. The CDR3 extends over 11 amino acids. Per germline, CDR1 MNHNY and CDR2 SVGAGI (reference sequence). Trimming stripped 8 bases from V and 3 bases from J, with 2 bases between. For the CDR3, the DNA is TGTGCCAGCGTTGGGGCCAACGTCCTGACTTTC. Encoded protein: CASVGANVLTF.

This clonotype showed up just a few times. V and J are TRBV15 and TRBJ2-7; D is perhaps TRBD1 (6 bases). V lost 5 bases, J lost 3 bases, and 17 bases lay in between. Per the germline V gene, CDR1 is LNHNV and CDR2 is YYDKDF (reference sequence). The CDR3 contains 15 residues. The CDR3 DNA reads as TGTGCCACCAGCGGCGACAGGACACTGGGCTACGAGCAGTACTTC. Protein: CATSGDRTLGYEQYF.

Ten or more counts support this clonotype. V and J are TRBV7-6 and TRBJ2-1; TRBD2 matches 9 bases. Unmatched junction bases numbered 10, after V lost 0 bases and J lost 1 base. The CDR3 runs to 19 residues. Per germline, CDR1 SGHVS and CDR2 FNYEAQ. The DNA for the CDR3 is TGTGCCAGCAGCTTAGCGACCCGGACTAGCGTAGGTTCCTACAATGAGCAGTTCTTC. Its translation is CASSLATRTSVGSYNEQFF.

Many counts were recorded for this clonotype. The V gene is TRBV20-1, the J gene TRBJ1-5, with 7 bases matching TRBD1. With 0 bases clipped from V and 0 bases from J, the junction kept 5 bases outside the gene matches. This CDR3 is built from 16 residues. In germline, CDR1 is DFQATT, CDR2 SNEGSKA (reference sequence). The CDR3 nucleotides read TGCAGTGCTAGAGATCTGGGACAGTATAGCAATCAGCCCCAGCATTTT. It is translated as CSARDLGQYSNQPQHF.

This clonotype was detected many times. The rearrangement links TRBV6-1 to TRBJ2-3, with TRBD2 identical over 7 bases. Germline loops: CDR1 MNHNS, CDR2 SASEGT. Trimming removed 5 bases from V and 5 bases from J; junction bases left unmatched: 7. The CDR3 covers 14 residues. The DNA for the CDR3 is TGTGCCAGCAGTAGCGCGGGAGCGATAGATACGCAGTATTTT. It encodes CASSSAGAIDTQYF.

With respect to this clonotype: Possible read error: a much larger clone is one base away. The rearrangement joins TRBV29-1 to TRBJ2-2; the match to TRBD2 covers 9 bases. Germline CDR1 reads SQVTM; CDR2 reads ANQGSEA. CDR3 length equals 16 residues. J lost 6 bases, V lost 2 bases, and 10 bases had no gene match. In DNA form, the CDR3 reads TGCAGCGTTGAACGCGCTAGCGGGACACGGGCCGGGGAGCTGTTTTTT. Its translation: CSVERASGTRAGELFF.

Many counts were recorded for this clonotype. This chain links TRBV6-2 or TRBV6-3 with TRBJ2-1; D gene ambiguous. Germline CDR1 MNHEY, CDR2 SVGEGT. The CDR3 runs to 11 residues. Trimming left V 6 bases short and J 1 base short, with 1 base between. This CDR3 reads CASRSYNEQFF. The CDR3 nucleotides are TGTGCCAGCAGATCCTACAATGAGCAGTTCTTC.

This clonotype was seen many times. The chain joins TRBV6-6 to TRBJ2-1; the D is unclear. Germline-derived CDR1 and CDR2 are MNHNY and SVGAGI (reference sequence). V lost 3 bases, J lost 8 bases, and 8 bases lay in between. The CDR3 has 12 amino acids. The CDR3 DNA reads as TGTGCCAGCAGTTATAGGGTTCATGAGCAGTTCTTC. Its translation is CASSYRVHEQFF.

This CDR3 reads CASSLGTGIGPKAKNIQYF. The CDR3 DNA is TGTGCCAGCAGCTTGGGGACCGGGATCGGACCCAAAGCCAAAAACATTCAGTACTTC. The V gene is TRBV5-4, the J gene TRBJ2-4; a possible D gene is TRBD2 (5 bases). The V end lost 0 bases, the J end lost 0 bases, and 19 bases lay between the germline ends. Germline V gene data show CDR1 as SGHNT and CDR2 as YYREEE (reference sequence). The CDR3 has 19 residues. Based on the CDR3 plus reference TRBV5-4 and TRBJ2-4, the full variable domain is ETGVTQSPTHLIKTRGQQVTLRCSSQSGHNTVSWYQQALGQGPQFIFQYYREEENGRGNFPPRFSGLQFPNYSSELNVNALELDDSALYLCASSLGTGIGPKAKNIQYFGAGTRLSVL.

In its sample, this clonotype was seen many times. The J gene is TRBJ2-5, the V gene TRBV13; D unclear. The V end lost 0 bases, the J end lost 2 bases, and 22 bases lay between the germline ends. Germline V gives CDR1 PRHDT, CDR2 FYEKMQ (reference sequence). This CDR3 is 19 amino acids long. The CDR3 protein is CASSLGGLLHGGEQETQYF. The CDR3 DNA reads TGTGCCAGCAGCTTAGGGGGTCTCTTACACGGCGGAGAGCAAGAGACCCAGTACTTC. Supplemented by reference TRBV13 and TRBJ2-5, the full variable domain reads AAGVIQSPRHLIKEKRETATLKCYPIPRHDTVYWYQQGPGQDPQFLISFYEKMQSDKGSIPDRFSAQQFSDYHSELNMSSLELGDSALYFCASSLGGLLHGGEQETQYFGPGTRLLVL.

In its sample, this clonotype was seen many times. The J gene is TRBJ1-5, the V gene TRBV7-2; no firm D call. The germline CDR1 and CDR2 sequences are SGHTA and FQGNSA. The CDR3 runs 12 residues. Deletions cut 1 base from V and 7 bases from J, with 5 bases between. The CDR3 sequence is CASSLGRQPQHF. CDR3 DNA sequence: TGTGCCAGCAGCTTAGGAAGGCAGCCCCAGCATTTT.

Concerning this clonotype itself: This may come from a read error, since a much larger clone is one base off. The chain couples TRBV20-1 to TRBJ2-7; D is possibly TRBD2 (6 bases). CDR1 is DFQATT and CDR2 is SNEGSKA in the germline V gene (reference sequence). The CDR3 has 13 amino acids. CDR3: CSARDGGNYELYF. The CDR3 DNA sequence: TGCAGTGCTAGAGATGGGGGGAACTACGAGCTGTACTTC.